Listed below are T cell receptor beta chains from one sample, sequenced in a study of blood T cell repertoires in COVID-19. Generated by immunoSEQ multiplex PCR, the TCRdb table keeps only in-frame clones and is missing some. The sample records around 180,000 clones, about 81% being singletons. The sequenced material came from peripheral blood. Receptors originate from a woman older than 75 with COVID-19, enrolled during active disease. CDR3s include the opening cysteine and the closing phenylalanine or tryptophan. D genes are given only for firm matches. Some rows mark clone size as missing; the rest say once, few, many or name a class of expanded clone.

j_gene | v_gene | abundance | d_gene | CDR3aa
TRBJ1-4 | TRBV19 | - | TRBD1 | CASSIRTGITNEKLFF
TRBJ1-2 | TRBV12-3/TRBV12-4 | - | - | CASSSTGQGYTF
TRBJ2-3 | TRBV5-4 | - | - | CASSLLTEAQYF
TRBJ1-2 | TRBV4-1 | few | - | CASSQANNYGYTF
TRBJ1-2 | TRBV29-1 | - | - | CSVEDVANYGYTF
TRBJ1-1 | TRBV2 | - | - | CASSGGGSEAFF
TRBJ1-2 | TRBV20-1 | - | - | CSASQAYGYTF
TRBJ1-2 | TRBV19 | - | - | CASSMNSDYGYTF
TRBJ2-7 | TRBV19 | - | TRBD1 | CASSNPGQGLRDEQYF
TRBJ2-1 | TRBV5-1 | - | - | CASKRAEGSYNEQFF
TRBJ1-3 | TRBV18 | - | - | CASSPRQEPAGNTIYF
TRBJ2-7 | TRBV18 | - | - | CASSPPNWSEQYF
TRBJ2-5 | TRBV6-6 | - | - | CASSYSGLEQETQYF
TRBJ1-1 | TRBV4-3 | - | TRBD1 | CASSPSRTGNTEAFF
TRBJ2-7 | TRBV2 | - | - | CASKKAGALSYEQYF
TRBJ1-2 | TRBV27 | - | TRBD1 | CASRIQTGKGYGYTF
TRBJ2-5 | TRBV5-1 | - | - | CASSLGHRNQETQYF
TRBJ2-7 | TRBV24-1 | - | - | CATSDSPTWAPGSYEQYF
TRBJ1-2 | TRBV7-8 | - | - | CASSSTGLGGYTF
TRBJ2-2 | TRBV10-3 | - | TRBD1 | CAISGRDRSTGELFF
TRBJ2-4 | TRBV5-4 | - | TRBD1 | CASGDTGTVKNIQYF
TRBJ1-2 | TRBV5-6 | - | - | CASSLPQGSGDGYTF
TRBJ2-2 | TRBV6-5 | - | TRBD1 | CASEAGTGIGELFF
TRBJ2-7 | TRBV10-3 | - | - | CAISGQVDYEQYF
TRBJ1-5 | TRBV6-5 | - | - | CASIPTVNSNQPQHF
TRBJ1-5 | TRBV6-5 | - | - | CASRSSGDQPQHF
TRBJ2-5 | TRBV2 | - | - | CASRGGVGETQYF